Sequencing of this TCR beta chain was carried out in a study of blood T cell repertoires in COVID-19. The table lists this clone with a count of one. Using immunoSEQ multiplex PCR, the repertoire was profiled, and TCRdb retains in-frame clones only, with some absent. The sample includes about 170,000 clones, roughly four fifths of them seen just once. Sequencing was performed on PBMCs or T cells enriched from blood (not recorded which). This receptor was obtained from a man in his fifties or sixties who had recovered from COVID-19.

The CDR3 sequence: CASSLSMTASQPQHF. The CDR3 DNA follows: TGTGCCAGCAGCTTGTCAATGACAGCATCTCAGCCCCAGCATTTT. The J gene is TRBJ1-5, the V gene TRBV11-2, with TRBD1 as a possible D gene (5 bases). This CDR3 region has 15 residues. Per the germline V gene, CDR1 is SGHAT and CDR2 is FQNNGV. Trimming took off 3 bases at V and 6 bases at J, with 15 bases between the two ends.